A single sample gave rise to the 16 T cell receptor beta chains below, sequenced in a study of cytomegalovirus exposure and HLA in healthy donors. PCR primers comprised 60 Vbeta and 13 Jbeta primers. Measured with immunoSEQ multiplex PCR; TCRdb has only the in-frame clones, and not every one. The profile shows more than 150,000 clones, 80% of them singletons. The sample was PBMCs. The source is a girl under 18 in good health and CMV-seropositive.

The V call is TRBV2, the J call TRBJ2-7; D is unresolved. Germline V lookup: CDR1 SNHLY, CDR2 FYNNEI. This CDR3 region has 11 residues. The germline V and J ends were trimmed by 7 bases and 1 base, with 5 bases remaining between them. Written as DNA, the CDR3 is TGTGCCAGCACAGATTCCTACGAGCAGTACTTC. It is translated as CASTDSYEQYF.

The chain joins TRBV10-2 to TRBJ1-5; D unresolved. V shed 4 bases and J shed 9 bases, with 13 bases lying between them. This CDR3 has 13 residues. The germline V gene has CDR1 WSHSY and CDR2 SAAADI. This CDR3 reads CASSVEGSSPQHF. The CDR3, as DNA: TGCGCCAGCAGTGTTGAAGGGAGTTCGCCCCAGCATTTT.

The chain is built from TRBV27 and TRBJ2-5, with 11 bases fitting TRBD2. Germline lookup yields CDR1 MNHEY and CDR2 SMNVEV (reference sequence). This CDR3 has 15 residues. V gave up 8 bases and J gave up 1 base; unmatched junction bases: 6. The DNA of the CDR3 is TGTGCCAGCCATGGGACTAGCGGCATCCAAGAGACCCAGTACTTC. It codes for CASHGTSGIQETQYF.

J is TRBJ2-7 and V is TRBV6-5, with 8 bases that match TRBD1. V shed 6 bases and J 5 bases; nucleotides not matched to a gene: 3. This CDR3 spans 12 amino acids. The germline CDR1 and CDR2 sequences are MNHEY and SVGAGI. CDR3 residues: CASRQGANEQYF. The CDR3 DNA follows: TGTGCCAGCAGGCAGGGGGCGAACGAGCAGTACTTC.

A single count supports this clone. The chain couples TRBV29-1 to TRBJ2-7, with 7 bases fitting TRBD1. The V and J ends lost 4 bases and 3 bases, in that order; junction bases with no gene match: 9. Germline-derived CDR1 and CDR2 are SQVTM and ANQGSEA. This CDR3 comprises 14 residues. This chain's CDR3 is CSVVVDRVHYEQYF. CDR3 sequence (DNA): TGCAGCGTTGTAGTAGACAGGGTTCACTACGAGCAGTACTTC.

The chain uses TRBV11-2 and TRBJ2-7; 7 bases line up with TRBD2. The J segment lost 1 base and the V segment lost 5 bases, leaving 17 bases of the junction unmatched. CDR1 and CDR2 from the germline V gene are SGHAT and FQNNGV. The CDR3 runs 18 residues. In DNA form, the CDR3 reads TGTGCCAGCAGCCCGGGGACTATCCTAGGACTTCCTTCCTACGAGCAGTACTTC. It yields the protein CASSPGTILGLPSYEQYF.

In this sample, this clone turned up once. CDR3 amino acids: CASSEYRQGDDTQYF. The DNA of the CDR3 is TGTGCCAGCTCAGAGTATAGACAGGGGGACGATACGCAGTATTTT. The chain recombines TRBV18 with TRBJ2-3; 9 bases fit TRBD1. Germline V gives CDR1 KGHSH, CDR2 LQKENI. This CDR3 is 15 amino acids long. V trimming: 5 bases; J trimming: 6 bases; junction bases outside the gene matches: 9.

J is TRBJ2-2 and V is TRBV6-4, with D uncertain. Looked up from germline, CDR1 is MRHNA and CDR2 is SNTAGT. This CDR3 contains 14 residues. Trimming stripped 0 bases from V and 1 base from J, with 3 bases between. The CDR3 nucleotides are TGTGCCAGCAGTGACTCTAAGAACACCGGGGAGCTGTTTTTT. Translation gives CASSDSKNTGELFF.

The chain combines TRBV10-1 with TRBJ2-7; 10 bases are shared with TRBD2. The trim removed 3 bases at V and 3 bases at J, leaving 5 bases unmatched. The CDR3 has 15 residues. Germline CDR1 is WNHNN and CDR2 is SYGVQD (reference sequence). DNA of the CDR3: TGCGCCAGCAGTGATTCTAGCGGGAGTTTCTACGAGCAGTACTTC. Its translation: CASSDSSGSFYEQYF.

The chain couples TRBV29-1 to TRBJ2-5; 8 positions match TRBD2. Germline CDR1 and CDR2: SQVTM and ANQGSEA. The CDR3 length is 14 residues. The trim removed 6 bases at V and 11 bases at J, leaving 17 bases unmatched. The CDR3 DNA reads as TGCAGCGTCGCCCTAGGGAGCGGGAGTCTGGAGCAGTACTTC. It yields the protein CSVALGSGSLEQYF.

This clone was seen just once. V usage is TRBV6-5 and J usage is TRBJ2-7; 9 positions agree with TRBD2. Germline trimming cut 6 bases from V and 1 base from J; bases unmatched to any gene: 1. CDR1 MNHEY and CDR2 SVGAGI come from the germline V gene. The CDR3 is 13 residues long. The CDR3: CASRREGSYEQYF. CDR3 coding DNA: TGTGCCAGCAGGCGGGAGGGTTCCTACGAGCAGTACTTC.

This clone was observed a handful of times. CDR3 sequence reads: CASSVSAREDTEAFF. In nucleotides, the CDR3 is TGTGCCAGCAGCGTAAGTGCGAGGGAGGACACTGAAGCTTTCTTT. This sequence joins TRBV7-2 and TRBJ1-1; D is unresolved. The CDR3 has 15 residues. Trimming took 5 bases from V and 3 from J, leaving 16 bases between them. The V gene's germline CDR1 is SGHTA and CDR2 FQGNSA. The entire variable domain, with the rest obtained from reference TRBV7-2 and TRBJ1-1, is as follows: GAGVSQSPSNKVTEKGKDVELRCDPISGHTALYWYRQSLGQGLEFLIYFQGNSAPDKSGLPSDRFSAERTGGSVSTLTIQRTQQEDSAVYLCASSVSAREDTEAFFGQGTRLTVV.

CDR3 protein: CASSLDRGGYGYTF. The CDR3 bases are TGTGCCAGCAGCTTAGACAGGGGTGGCTATGGCTACACCTTC. The V call is TRBV11-2, the J call TRBJ1-2, with a possible D match to TRBD1 (6 bases). The V gene's germline CDR1 is SGHAT and CDR2 FQNNGV. Deletions cut 0 bases from V and 4 bases from J, with 9 bases between. The CDR3 covers 14 residues. The full variable domain, completed using reference TRBV11-2 and TRBJ1-2, is EAGVAQSPRYKIIEKRQSVAFWCNPISGHATLYWYQQILGQGPKLLIQFQNNGVVDDSQLPKDRFSAERLKGVDSTLKIQPAKLEDSAVYLCASSLDRGGYGYTFGSGTRLTVV.

This clone was seen once. This sequence joins TRBV7-9 and TRBJ1-1; perhaps TRBD1 as D (6 bases). The CDR3 loop spans 15 amino acids. Germline CDR1 reads SEHNR; CDR2 reads FQNEAQ (reference sequence). The ends were cut back, 4 bases at V and 2 bases at J, with 14 bases in the middle. CDR3 protein: CASSSWRQANTEAFF. The CDR3 nucleotides are TGTGCCAGCAGCTCCTGGCGACAGGCCAACACTGAAGCTTTCTTT.

The chain is built from TRBV18 and TRBJ1-5; TRBD1 aligns across 8 bases. The CDR3 runs to 15 residues. Germline CDR1 is KGHSH and CDR2 is LQKENI. Unmatched junction bases numbered 5, after V lost 4 bases and J lost 3 bases. The DNA of the CDR3 is TGTGCCAGCTCACATGGACAGGGTGACAATCAGCCCCAGCATTTT. This encodes CASSHGQGDNQPQHF.

The V call is TRBV28, the J call TRBJ1-4, with a tentative D call TRBD1 (5 bases). The CDR3 contains 15 residues. Trimming took 5 bases from V and 8 from J, leaving 18 bases between them. Germline values: CDR1 MDHEN, CDR2 SYDVKM. CDR3 protein: CASSPNGGEGEKLFF. The CDR3 bases are TGTGCCAGCAGTCCCAATGGGGGGGAGGGAGAAAAACTGTTTTTT.